These T cell receptor beta chains were read from a single sample in a study of T-cell reconstitution after alpha-beta-depleted transplantation in children. TCRdb redid the calling of the PCR reads with MiXCR, one entry per CDR3 protein. Of 250,000 to 300,000 distinct CDR3 sequences listed, more than 9% are singletons. Specimen: PBMCs from the stem cell graft donor, collected from the stem cell graft. These receptors were taken from a human donor who donated a stem cell graft to a child with SCID. The conserved cysteine and the conserved F or W are not part of the CDR3 here. Where a row states a size, it is once, few, many or the class of an expanded clone; other rows omit it.

TRBV20-1	TRBJ2-1	many	SATSLAGMYNEQF
TRBV12-3/TRBV12-4	TRBJ2-2	few	ASRLRGLGRTGELF
TRBV4-1	TRBJ2-6	few	ASSQDLNVLT
TRBV12-3/TRBV12-4	TRBJ1-1	few	ASSPQTLNTEAF
TRBV12-3/TRBV12-4	TRBJ2-6	.	ASSLGDRESSA
TRBV12-3/TRBV12-4	TRBJ2-2	.	ASSFPGQGLRGELF
TRBV12-3/TRBV12-4	TRBJ2-7	.	ASRGRTGSYEQY
TRBV9	TRBJ2-1	few	ASTRAGALNNEQF
TRBV5-1	TRBJ2-3	.	ASSQGLAGGPSTDTQY
TRBV10-3	TRBJ2-5	many	AINTGTGETETQY
TRBV20-1	TRBJ2-7	.	SAQKATGTYEQY
TRBV16	TRBJ1-1	.	ASSQKGRGQGNTEAF
TRBV5-1	TRBJ2-3	.	ASSDGGSTDTQY
TRBV5-4	TRBJ2-6	few	ASSLAWFPDYSGANVLT
TRBV2	TRBJ2-5	many	ASSAIDRAQETQY
TRBV15	TRBJ1-3	many	ATTRGSGNTIY
TRBV20-1	TRBJ1-2	.	SARETGQGGYGYT
TRBV2	TRBJ1-2	.	ARTPQTGLYGYT
TRBV18	TRBJ2-7	few	ASSPPGGGGAYEQY
TRBV9	TRBJ1-2	many	ASSTGQGNYGYT
TRBV15	TRBJ2-3	few	ATSSSSGDTQY